Listed below are T cell receptor beta chains from one sample, sequenced in a study of memory CD4+ T cells and cytomegalovirus serostatus. Sequenced by immunoSEQ multiplex PCR; TCRdb stores in-frame clones only, minus some. The sample has about 58,000 clones; 82% are singletons. Sequencing was done on a sample of memory CD4+ T cells from blood. The receptor set was obtained from an adult in good health and CMV-seronegative. Some clones in this sample may be carry-over from other donors' samples. Both conserved end residues are part of each CDR3. A D gene is named only where the DNA matches it firmly. Clone size is not always given. Where it is, it says once, few, many or a class for expanded clones.

d_gene | len | j_gene | abundance | v_gene | CDR3nt | CDR3aa
TRBD1 | 15 | TRBJ1-4 | NA | TRBV6-1 | TGTGCCAGCAGTGTGGACAGGGCGATTAATGAAAAACTGTTTTTT | CASSVDRAINEKLFF
NA | 14 | TRBJ1-1 | NA | TRBV6-1 | TGTGCCAGCAGGTTCCAGGCCATGAACACTGAAGCTTTCTTT | CASRFQAMNTEAFF
NA | 13 | TRBJ1-5 | once | TRBV6-1 | TGTGCCAGCAGGAAAATAGGCAATCAGCCCCAGCATTTT | CASRKIGNQPQHF
NA | 15 | TRBJ1-4 | NA | TRBV6-5 | TGTGCCAGCAGTACACAGGGTACAACTAATGAAAAACTGTTTTTT | CASSTQGTTNEKLFF
NA | 13 | TRBJ2-5 | NA | TRBV18 | TGTGCCAGCTCTCCTAGAGGATGGGAGACCCAGTACTTC | CASSPRGWETQYF
TRBD2 | 14 | TRBJ2-1 | NA | TRBV4-2 | TGTGCCAGCAGCCGGGCGGGAGGATACAATGAGCAGTTCTTC | CASSRAGGYNEQFF
NA | 14 | TRBJ1-4 | NA | TRBV27 | TGTGCCAGCAGTTTAACGGCTCTTAATGAAAAACTGTTTTTT | CASSLTALNEKLFF
NA | 13 | TRBJ1-2 | NA | TRBV4-3 | TGCGCCAGCAGCCAAGATGGAAGAGAAGGCTACACCTTC | CASSQDGREGYTF
NA | 13 | TRBJ1-4 | NA | TRBV18 | TGTGCCAGCCTTGGCGGGACTAATGAAAAACTGTTTTTT | CASLGGTNEKLFF
NA | 14 | TRBJ1-4 | NA | TRBV6-5 | TGTGCCAGCAGTTACTCAGGGTTCCGGGAAAAACTGTTTTTT | CASSYSGFREKLFF
NA | 13 | TRBJ1-5 | NA | TRBV11-2 | TGTGCCAGCAGCCCCGTGAGCAATCAGCCCCAGCATTTT | CASSPVSNQPQHF
NA | 15 | TRBJ2-1 | NA | TRBV2 | TGTGCCAGCAGGGAAGGGGCTAACTCCTACAATGAGCAGTTCTTC | CASREGANSYNEQFF
NA | 14 | TRBJ2-2 | NA | TRBV28 | TGTGCCAGCTTTAACAGGGAGGGCACCGGGGAGCTGTTTTTT | CASFNREGTGELFF